This T cell receptor (beta chain) was sequenced during a study of post-analysis software for immune sequencing data. Study-level results: Diversity measured as normalized Chao1 was significantly lower in multiple sclerosis patients than in controls. Samples made in the same batch grouped tightly together by F measure.

The authors incorporated unique molecular identifiers into the TCR beta cDNA libraries. The yield from roughly 1 to 10 million T cells was some 500,000 cDNA molecules in total. TCRdb reprocessed the PCR reads via MiXCR and lists one record per CDR3 protein. The data contain around 160,000 distinct CDR3 sequences, under 40% of them seen just once; the ten biggest clones take up approximately 30%. Worth noting for this clonotype: What it binds is unknown.

The CDR3 contains 15 residues. V lost 0 bases and J lost 3; bases outside the gene matches: 2. Germline V gives CDR1 SGHRS, CDR2 YFSETQ. The receptor's source is a girl aged 5-17 years with multiple sclerosis. Sequencing was performed on blood, taken after autologous hematopoietic stem cell transplantation. The J gene is TRBJ2-3, the V gene TRBV5-1, with 9 bases that match TRBD2. The CDR3 DNA follows: TGCGCCAGCAGCTTGGAGGGACTAGCTACAGATACGCAGTATTTT. Translation gives CASSLEGLATDTQYF.